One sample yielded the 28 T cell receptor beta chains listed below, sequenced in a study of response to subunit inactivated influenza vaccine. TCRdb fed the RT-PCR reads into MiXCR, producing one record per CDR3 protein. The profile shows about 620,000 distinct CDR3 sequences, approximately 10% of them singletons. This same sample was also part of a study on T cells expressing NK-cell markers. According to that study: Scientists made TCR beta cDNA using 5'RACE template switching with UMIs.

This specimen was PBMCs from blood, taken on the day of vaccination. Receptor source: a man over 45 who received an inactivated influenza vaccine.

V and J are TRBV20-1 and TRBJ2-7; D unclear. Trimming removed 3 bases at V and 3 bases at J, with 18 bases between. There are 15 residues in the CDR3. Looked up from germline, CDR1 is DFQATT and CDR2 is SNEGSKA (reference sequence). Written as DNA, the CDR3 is TGCAGTGCTAGTACCGCCCCCCACCCATACTACGAGCAGTACTTC. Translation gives CSASTAPHPYYEQYF.

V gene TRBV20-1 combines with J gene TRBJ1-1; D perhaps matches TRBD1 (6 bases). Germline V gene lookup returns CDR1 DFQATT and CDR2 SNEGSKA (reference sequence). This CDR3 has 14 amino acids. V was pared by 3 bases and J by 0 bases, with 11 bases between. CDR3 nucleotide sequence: TGCAGTGCTAGTACGACAGGAATGAACACTGAAGCTTTCTTT. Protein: CSASTTGMNTEAFF.

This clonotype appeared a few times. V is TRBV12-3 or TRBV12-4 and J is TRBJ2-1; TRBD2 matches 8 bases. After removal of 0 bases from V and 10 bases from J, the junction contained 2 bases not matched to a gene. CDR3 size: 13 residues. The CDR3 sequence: CASSLARLAEQFF. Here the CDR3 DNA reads TGTGCCAGCAGTTTAGCGAGACTAGCGGAGCAGTTCTTC.

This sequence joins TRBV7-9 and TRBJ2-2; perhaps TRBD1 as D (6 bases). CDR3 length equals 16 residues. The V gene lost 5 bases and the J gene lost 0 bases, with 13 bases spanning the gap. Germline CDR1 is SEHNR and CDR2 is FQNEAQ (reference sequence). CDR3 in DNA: TGTGCCAGCAGCCCCAGACAGGCCGCGAACACCGGGGAGCTGTTTTTT. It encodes CASSPRQAANTGELFF.

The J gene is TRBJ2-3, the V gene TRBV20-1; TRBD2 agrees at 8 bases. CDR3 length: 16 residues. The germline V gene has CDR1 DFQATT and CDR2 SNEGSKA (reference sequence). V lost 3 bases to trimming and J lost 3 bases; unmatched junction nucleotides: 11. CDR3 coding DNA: TGCAGTGCTAGGTACGAAGCGGGAGCCGAGACAGATACGCAGTATTTT. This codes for CSARYEAGAETDTQYF.

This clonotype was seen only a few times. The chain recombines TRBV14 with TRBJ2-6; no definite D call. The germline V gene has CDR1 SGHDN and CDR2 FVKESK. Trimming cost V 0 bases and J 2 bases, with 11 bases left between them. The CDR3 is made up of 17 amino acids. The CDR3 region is CASSQESLLPGANVLTF. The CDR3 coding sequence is TGTGCCAGCAGCCAAGAAAGTTTGCTACCTGGGGCCAACGTCCTGACTTTC. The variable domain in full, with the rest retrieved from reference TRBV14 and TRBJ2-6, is EAGVTQFPSHSVIEKGQTVTLRCDPISGHDNLYWYRRVMGKEIKFLLHFVKESKQDESGMPNNRFLAERTGGTYSTLKVQPAELEDSGVYFCASSQESLLPGANVLTFGAGSRLTVL.

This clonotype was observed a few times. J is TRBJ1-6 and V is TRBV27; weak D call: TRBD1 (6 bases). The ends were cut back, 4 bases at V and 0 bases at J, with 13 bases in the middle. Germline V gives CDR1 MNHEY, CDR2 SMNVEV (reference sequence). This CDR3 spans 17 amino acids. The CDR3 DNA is TGTGCCAGCAGTTCCGGGGGGGGCCGCTCCTATAATTCACCCCTCCACTTT. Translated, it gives CASSSGGGRSYNSPLHF.

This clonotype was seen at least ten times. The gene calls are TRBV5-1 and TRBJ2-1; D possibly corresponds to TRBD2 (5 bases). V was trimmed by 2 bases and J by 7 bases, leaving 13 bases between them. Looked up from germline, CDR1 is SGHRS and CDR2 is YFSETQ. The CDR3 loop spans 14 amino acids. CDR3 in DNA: TGCGCCAGCAGCTTCTACCGAGGAGGAAATGAGCAGTTCTTC. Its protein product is CASSFYRGGNEQFF.

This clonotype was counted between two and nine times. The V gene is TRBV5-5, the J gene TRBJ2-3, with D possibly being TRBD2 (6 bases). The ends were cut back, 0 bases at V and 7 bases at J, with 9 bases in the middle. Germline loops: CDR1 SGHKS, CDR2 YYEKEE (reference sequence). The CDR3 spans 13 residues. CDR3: CASSLGRANTQYF. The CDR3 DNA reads TGTGCCAGCAGCTTGGGGAGGGCCAATACGCAGTATTTT.

The CDR3 sequence is CASSFQHQRDTQYF. CDR3 DNA sequence: TGCGCCAGCAGCTTCCAACACCAGCGCGATACGCAGTATTTT. The chain employs TRBV5-1 and TRBJ2-3; D call uncertain. CDR3 size: 14 residues. CDR1 is SGHRS and CDR2 is YFSETQ in the germline V gene. Trimming stripped 2 bases from V and 6 bases from J, with 13 bases between.

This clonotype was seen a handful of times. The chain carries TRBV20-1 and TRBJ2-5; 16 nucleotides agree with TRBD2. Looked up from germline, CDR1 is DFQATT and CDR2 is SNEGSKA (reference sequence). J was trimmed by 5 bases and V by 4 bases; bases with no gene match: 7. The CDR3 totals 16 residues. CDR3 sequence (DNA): TGCAGTGCTACGGGACTAGCGGGGGGGCCAGGGGAGACCCAGTACTTC. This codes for CSATGLAGGPGETQYF.

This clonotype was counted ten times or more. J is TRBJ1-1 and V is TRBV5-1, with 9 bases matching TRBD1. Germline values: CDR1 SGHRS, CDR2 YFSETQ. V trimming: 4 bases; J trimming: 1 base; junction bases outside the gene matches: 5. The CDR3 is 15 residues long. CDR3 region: CASSPGQGRNTEAFF. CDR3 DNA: TGCGCCAGCAGCCCGGGACAGGGTAGGAACACTGAAGCTTTCTTT.

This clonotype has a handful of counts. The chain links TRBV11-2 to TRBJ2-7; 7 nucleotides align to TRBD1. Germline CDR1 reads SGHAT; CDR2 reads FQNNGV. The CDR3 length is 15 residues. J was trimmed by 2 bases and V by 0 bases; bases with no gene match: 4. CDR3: CASSLDRGIAYEQYF. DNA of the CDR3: TGTGCCAGCAGCTTAGACAGGGGGATAGCCTACGAGCAGTACTTC.

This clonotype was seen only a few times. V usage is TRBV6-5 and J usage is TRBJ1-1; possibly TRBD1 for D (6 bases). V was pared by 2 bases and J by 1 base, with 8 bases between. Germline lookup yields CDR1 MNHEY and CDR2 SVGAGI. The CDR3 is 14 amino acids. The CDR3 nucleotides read TGTGCCAGCAGTTACCTGACAGGGAACACTGAAGCTTTCTTT. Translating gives CASSYLTGNTEAFF.

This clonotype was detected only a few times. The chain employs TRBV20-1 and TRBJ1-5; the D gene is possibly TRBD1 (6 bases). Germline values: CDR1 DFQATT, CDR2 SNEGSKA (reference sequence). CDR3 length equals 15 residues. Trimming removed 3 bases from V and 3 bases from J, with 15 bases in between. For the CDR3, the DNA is TGCAGTGCTAGGGCCGGGGGGCAACTCAATCAGCCCCAGCATTTT. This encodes CSARAGGQLNQPQHF.

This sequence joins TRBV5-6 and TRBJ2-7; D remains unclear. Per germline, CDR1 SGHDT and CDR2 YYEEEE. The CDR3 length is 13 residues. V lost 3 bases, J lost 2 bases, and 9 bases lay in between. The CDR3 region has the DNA TGTGCCAGCAGCTCGGTAGCCCCCTACGAGCAGTACTTC. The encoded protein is CASSSVAPYEQYF.

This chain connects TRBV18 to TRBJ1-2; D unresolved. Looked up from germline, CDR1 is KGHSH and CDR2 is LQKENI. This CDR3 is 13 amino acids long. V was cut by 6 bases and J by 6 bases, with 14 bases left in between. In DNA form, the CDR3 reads TGTGCCAGCTCCCTAAGAGGTTACCATGGCTACACCTTC. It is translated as CASSLRGYHGYTF.

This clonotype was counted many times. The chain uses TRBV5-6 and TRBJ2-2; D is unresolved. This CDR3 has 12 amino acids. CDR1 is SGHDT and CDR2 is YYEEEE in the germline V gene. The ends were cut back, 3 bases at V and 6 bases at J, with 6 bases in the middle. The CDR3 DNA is TGTGCCAGCAGCTCCCCCGCCGGGGAGCTGTTTTTT. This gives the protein CASSSPAGELFF.

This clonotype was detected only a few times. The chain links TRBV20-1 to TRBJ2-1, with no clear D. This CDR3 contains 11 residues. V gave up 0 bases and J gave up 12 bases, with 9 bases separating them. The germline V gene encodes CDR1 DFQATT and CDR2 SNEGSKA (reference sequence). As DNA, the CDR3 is TGCAGTGCTAGAGAAGGCGTCCGGCAGTTCTTC. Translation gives CSAREGVRQFF.

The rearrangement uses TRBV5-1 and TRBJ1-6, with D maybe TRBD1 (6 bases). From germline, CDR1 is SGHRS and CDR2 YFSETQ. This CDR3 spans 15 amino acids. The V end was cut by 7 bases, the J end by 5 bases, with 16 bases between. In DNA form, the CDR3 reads TGCGCCAGCGCCGTCCGGACAGCAGATAATTCACCCCTCCACTTT. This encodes CASAVRTADNSPLHF.

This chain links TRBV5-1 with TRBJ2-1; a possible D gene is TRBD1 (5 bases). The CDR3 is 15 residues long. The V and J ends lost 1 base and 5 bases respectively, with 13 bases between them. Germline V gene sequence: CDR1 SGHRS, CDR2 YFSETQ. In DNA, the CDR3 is TGCGCCAGCAGCTTGCTAGGGGTCGAAAACAATGAGCAGTTCTTC. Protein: CASSLLGVENNEQFF.

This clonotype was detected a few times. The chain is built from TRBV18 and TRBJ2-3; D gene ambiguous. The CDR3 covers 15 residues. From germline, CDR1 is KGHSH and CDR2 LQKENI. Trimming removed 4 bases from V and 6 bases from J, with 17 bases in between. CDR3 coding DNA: TGTGCCAGCTCACTCTCCGGGCAAACTGCCGATACGCAGTATTTT. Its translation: CASSLSGQTADTQYF.

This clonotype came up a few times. CDR3 in amino acids: CSASAGPSYNEQFF. In nucleotides, the CDR3 is TGCAGTGCTAGCGCGGGACCATCTTACAATGAGCAGTTCTTC. V gene TRBV20-1 combines with J gene TRBJ2-1; TRBD2 might be the D (6 bases). CDR3 length: 14 amino acids. Trimming removed 3 bases at V and 4 bases at J, with 13 bases between. The germline CDR1 and CDR2 sequences are DFQATT and SNEGSKA (reference sequence).

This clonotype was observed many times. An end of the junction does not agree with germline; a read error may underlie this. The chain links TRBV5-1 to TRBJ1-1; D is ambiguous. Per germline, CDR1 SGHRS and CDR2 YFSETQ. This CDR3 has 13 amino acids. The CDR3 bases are TGTGCCAGCAGTTTTGCTGAGAACACTGAAGCTTTCTTT. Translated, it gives CASSFAENTEAFF. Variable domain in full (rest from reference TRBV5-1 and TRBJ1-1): KAGVTQTPRYLIKTRGQQVTLSCSPISGHRSVSWYQQTPGQGLQFLFEYFSETQRNKGNFPGRFSGRQFSNSRSEMNVSTLELGDSALYLCASSFAENTEAFFGQGTRLTVV.

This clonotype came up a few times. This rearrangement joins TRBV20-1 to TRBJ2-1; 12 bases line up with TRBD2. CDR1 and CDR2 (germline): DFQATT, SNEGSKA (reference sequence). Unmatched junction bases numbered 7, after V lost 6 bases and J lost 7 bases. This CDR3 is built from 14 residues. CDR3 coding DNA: TGCAGTGCCCAGCTAGCGGGGGGGTTAAATGAGCAGTTCTTC. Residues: CSAQLAGGLNEQFF.

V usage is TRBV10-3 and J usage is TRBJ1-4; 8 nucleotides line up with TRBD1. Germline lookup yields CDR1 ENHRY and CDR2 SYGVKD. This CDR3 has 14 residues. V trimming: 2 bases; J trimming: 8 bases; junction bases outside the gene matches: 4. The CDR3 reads CAISEGQGSEKLFF. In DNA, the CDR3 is TGTGCCATCAGTGAGGGACAGGGAAGCGAAAAACTGTTTTTT.

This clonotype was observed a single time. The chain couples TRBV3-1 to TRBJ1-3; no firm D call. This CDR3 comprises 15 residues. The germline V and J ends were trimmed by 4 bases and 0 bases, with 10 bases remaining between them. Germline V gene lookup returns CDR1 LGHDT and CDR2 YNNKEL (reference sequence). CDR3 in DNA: TGTGCCAGCAGCCTCGACATCATCTCTGGAAACACCATATATTTT. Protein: CASSLDIISGNTIYF. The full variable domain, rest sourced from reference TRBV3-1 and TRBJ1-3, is DTAVSQTPKYLVTQMGNDKSIKCEQNLGHDTMYWYKQDSKKFLKIMFSYNNKELIINETVPNRFSPKSPDKAHLNLHINSLELGDSAVYFCASSLDIISGNTIYFGEGSWLTVV.

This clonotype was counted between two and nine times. The CDR3 region is CASSLFWGAGETQYF. CDR3 sequence (DNA): TGTGCCAGCAGTTTATTTTGGGGGGCAGGGGAGACCCAGTACTTC. The rearrangement joins TRBV12-3 or TRBV12-4 to TRBJ2-5; D might be TRBD1 or TRBD2, each matching 6 bases. V was cut by 2 bases and J by 5 bases, with 15 bases left in between. The CDR3 sequence is 15 residues long.